A single sample is the source of the 19 T cell receptor beta chains below, sequenced in a study of cytomegalovirus exposure and HLA in healthy donors. Method: immunoSEQ multiplex PCR; TCRdb's copy keeps in-frame clones and lacks some. The sample shows tens of thousands of clones, about 94% of them seen only once. Sequencing was carried out using PBMCs. The source is a man between 18 and 29 years old in good health and CMV-seropositive.

CDR3 DNA: TGTGCCAGCAGTTGGCGAGCTAGCGGCCACACAGATACGCAGTATTTT. It is translated as CASSWRASGHTDTQYF. The chain uses TRBV27 and TRBJ2-3; 7 nucleotides agree with TRBD2. Germline values: CDR1 MNHEY, CDR2 SMNVEV (reference sequence). Trimming took 4 bases from V and 2 from J; bases not matched to a gene: 9. This CDR3 has 16 residues.

The chain is built from TRBV7-8 and TRBJ2-1; a weak D match, TRBD1 (6 bases). The germline gives CDR1 SGHVS, CDR2 FQNEAQ. Trimming removed 4 bases from V and 10 bases from J, with 11 bases in between. The CDR3 is made up of 12 amino acids. The DNA of the CDR3 is TGTGCCAGCAGCTACACAGGGATAGAGCAGTTCTTC. Residues: CASSYTGIEQFF.

The DNA for the CDR3 is TGTGCCAGCAGTTCGACTAGTTGTTCAGATACGCAGTATTTT. It specifies CASSSTSCSDTQYF. The chain uses TRBV6-8 and TRBJ2-3; D perhaps matches TRBD2 (6 bases). Trimming pared 4 bases from V and 4 bases from J, leaving 12 bases between. CDR1 is MNHGY, CDR2 SAAAGT, per germline. The CDR3 is 14 residues long.

This clone was detected once. The chain carries TRBV5-1 and TRBJ2-5; perhaps TRBD1 as D (7 bases). Germline CDR1 is SGHRS and CDR2 is YFSETQ. This CDR3 region has 16 residues. The V end was cut by 4 bases, the J end by 5 bases, with 21 bases between. CDR3 sequence reads: CASSPFRGAEGETQYF. CDR3 sequence (DNA): TGCGCCAGCAGCCCCTTCAGGGGGGCCGAGGGGGAGACCCAGTACTTC.

This clone was recorded only once. The CDR3 loop is CASSQDDRAVYGYTF. The CDR3 nucleotides read TGCGCCAGCAGCCAAGATGACAGGGCCGTCTATGGCTACACCTTC. V is TRBV4-1 and J is TRBJ1-2, with TRBD1 matching 7 bases. V lost 0 bases to trimming and J lost 4 bases; unmatched junction nucleotides: 5. Per the germline V gene, CDR1 is MGHRA and CDR2 is YSYEKL. The CDR3 contains 15 residues.

Comment on this clone: One junction end does not reproduce the germline sequence, and a read error may be involved. The J gene is TRBJ2-4, the V gene TRBV27; possible D gene TRBD2, 5 bases. Per germline, CDR1 MNHEY and CDR2 SMNVEV (reference sequence). The CDR3 extends over 13 amino acids. The CDR3 spells CASSSSIGRTTTF. In nucleotides, the CDR3 is TGTGCCAGCAGCTCTAGCATCGGACGGACGACTACCTTC.

The CDR3 here is CASSPMGSDSREGYNEQFF. As DNA, the CDR3 is TGCGCCAGCAGCCCCATGGGCAGCGATTCGAGGGAGGGATACAATGAGCAGTTCTTC. The chain is built from TRBV5-1 and TRBJ2-1; TRBD2 agrees at 7 bases. Germline V CDR1 and CDR2: SGHRS, YFSETQ. The CDR3 totals 19 residues. The V segment lost 4 bases and the J segment 4 bases; nucleotides outside the gene matches: 20.

The J gene is TRBJ2-5, the V gene TRBV13; maybe TRBD1 (5 bases). Germline assignment: CDR1 PRHDT and CDR2 FYEKMQ (reference sequence). This CDR3 is built from 14 residues. The V end was cut by 4 bases, the J end by 1 base, with 10 bases between. CDR3 nucleotides: TGTGCCAGCAGCTCCGAGACAGTCCAAGAGACCCAGTACTTC. Protein product: CASSSETVQETQYF. Combining the CDR3 with reference TRBV13 and TRBJ2-5 gives the whole variable domain AAGVIQSPRHLIKEKRETATLKCYPIPRHDTVYWYQQGPGQDPQFLISFYEKMQSDKGSIPDRFSAQQFSDYHSELNMSSLELGDSALYFCASSSETVQETQYFGPGTRLLVL.

The genes are TRBV28 and TRBJ2-5; D perhaps matches TRBD1 (6 bases). CDR3 length: 13 amino acids. Germline CDR1 is MDHEN and CDR2 is SYDVKM. V shed 6 bases and J shed 1 base, with 9 bases lying between them. CDR3 bases: TGTGCCAGCAGAGAGGACAGCCAAGAGACCCAGTACTTC. This codes for CASREDSQETQYF. Full variable domain (missing parts from reference TRBV28 and TRBJ2-5): DVKVTQSSRYLVKRTGEKVFLECVQDMDHENMFWYRQDPGLGLRLIYFSYDVKMKEKGDIPEGYSVSREKKERFSLILESASTNQTSMYLCASREDSQETQYFGPGTRLLVL.

The chain uses TRBV2 and TRBJ2-7; D gene ambiguous. Trimming pared 5 bases from V and 2 bases from J, leaving 10 bases between. This CDR3 is 13 amino acids long. Germline CDR1 SNHLY, CDR2 FYNNEI. The CDR3 DNA reads as TGTGCCAGCAGTACCCGCGCTGCCTACGAGCAGTACTTC. Encoded protein: CASSTRAAYEQYF.

The chain couples TRBV19 to TRBJ2-3; the D is unclear. The CDR3 is made up of 13 amino acids. The germline gives CDR1 LNHDA, CDR2 SQIVND (reference sequence). V dropped 6 bases and J dropped 1 base, with 8 bases sitting between them. CDR3 in amino acids: CASRQFGTDTQYF. The CDR3, as DNA: TGTGCCAGTAGACAGTTCGGCACAGATACGCAGTATTTT.

The count of this clone is one. The chain carries TRBV6-1 and TRBJ2-1, with TRBD2 identical over 7 bases. V was pared by 4 bases and J by 10 bases, with 10 bases of the junction left unmatched. The CDR3 loop spans 14 amino acids. Germline V gene data show CDR1 as MNHNS and CDR2 as SASEGT. The CDR3 protein is CASSGFGGSGEQFF. CDR3 bases: TGTGCCAGCAGTGGGTTTGGGGGTAGCGGGGAGCAGTTCTTC.

The chain has TRBV19 and TRBJ2-7, with D unresolved. The CDR3 is made up of 14 amino acids. V lost 3 bases, J lost 0 bases, and 9 bases lay in between. Per the germline V gene, CDR1 is LNHDA and CDR2 is SQIVND (reference sequence). The CDR3 region has the DNA TGTGCCAGTAGTATTATAATAAACTCCTACGAGCAGTACTTC. Translated, it gives CASSIIINSYEQYF.

The chain has TRBV21-1 and TRBJ2-7; TRBD1, the table's D call, was not compared with the DNA. TRBV21-1 is given as a pseudogene. CDR3 length: 14 amino acids. CDR3 in amino acids: CASSTGQGGYEQYF. The CDR3 DNA reads as TGTGCCAGCAGCACCGGACAGGGAGGCTACGAGCAGTACTTC.

For the CDR3, the DNA is TGTGCCAGCAGCTTGTCAGGGGAACGCTACAATGAGCAGTTCTTC. Translating gives CASSLSGERYNEQFF. The chain recombines TRBV7-3 with TRBJ2-1; maybe TRBD1 (6 bases). Germline loops: CDR1 SGHTA, CDR2 FQGTGA. This CDR3 is 15 amino acids long. V was trimmed by 3 bases and J by 3 bases, leaving 12 bases between them.

The chain employs TRBV7-9 and TRBJ2-2, with D possibly TRBD2 on 5 matching bases. V was trimmed by 7 bases and J by 5 bases, leaving 17 bases between them. This CDR3 has 15 amino acids. Germline CDR1 and CDR2: SEHNR and FQNEAQ (reference sequence). DNA for the CDR3: TGTGCCAGCACCCAAGCGGCTAGCCTAACCGGGGAGCTGTTTTTT. This encodes CASTQAASLTGELFF.

The rearrangement links TRBV27 to TRBJ2-1; 13 bases match TRBD2. There are 16 residues in the CDR3. Germline CDR1 reads MNHEY; CDR2 reads SMNVEV (reference sequence). V was clipped by 2 bases and J by 9 bases; unmatched bases: 7. CDR3 in DNA: TGTGCCAGCAGTTTACGTACTAGCGGGAGGGTGTCTGAGCAGTTCTTC. Its translation is CASSLRTSGRVSEQFF.

The chain couples TRBV7-9 to TRBJ2-1, with TRBD1 matching 7 bases. J was trimmed by 6 bases and V by 4 bases; bases with no gene match: 9. CDR3 size: 15 residues. The germline gives CDR1 SEHNR, CDR2 FQNEAQ (reference sequence). The CDR3 sequence is CASSYGQAGGNEQFF. In nucleotides, the CDR3 is TGTGCCAGCAGCTATGGACAGGCTGGGGGCAATGAGCAGTTCTTC. The full variable domain, with the rest looked up from reference TRBV7-9 and TRBJ2-1, is DTGVSQNPRHKITKRGQNVTFRCDPISEHNRLYWYRQTLGQGPEFLTYFQNEAQLEKSRLLSDRFSAERPKGSFSTLEIQRTEQGDSAMYLCASSYGQAGGNEQFFGPGTRLTVL.

J is TRBJ2-7 and V is TRBV7-9; 10 positions match TRBD1. J was trimmed by 3 bases and V by 3 bases; bases with no gene match: 2. Germline V CDR1 and CDR2: SEHNR, FQNEAQ (reference sequence). The CDR3 loop spans 14 amino acids. The CDR3 sequence is CASSLGQGNYEQYF. The CDR3 DNA is TGTGCCAGCAGCTTGGGACAGGGGAACTACGAGCAGTACTTC.